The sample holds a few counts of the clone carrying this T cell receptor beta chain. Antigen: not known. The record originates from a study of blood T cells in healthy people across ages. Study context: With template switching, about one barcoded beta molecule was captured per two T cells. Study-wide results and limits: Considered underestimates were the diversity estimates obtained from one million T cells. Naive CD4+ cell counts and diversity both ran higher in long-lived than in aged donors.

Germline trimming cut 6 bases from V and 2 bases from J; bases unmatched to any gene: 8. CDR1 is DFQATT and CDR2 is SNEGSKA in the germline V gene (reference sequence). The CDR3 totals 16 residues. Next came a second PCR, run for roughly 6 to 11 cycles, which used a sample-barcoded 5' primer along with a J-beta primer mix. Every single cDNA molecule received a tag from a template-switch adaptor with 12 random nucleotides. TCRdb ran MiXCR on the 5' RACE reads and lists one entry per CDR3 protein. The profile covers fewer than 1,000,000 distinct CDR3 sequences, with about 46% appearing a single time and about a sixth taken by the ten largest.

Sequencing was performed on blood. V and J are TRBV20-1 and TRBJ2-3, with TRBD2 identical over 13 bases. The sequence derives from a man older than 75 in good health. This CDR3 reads CSAPSGLAGLTDTQYF. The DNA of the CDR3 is TGCAGTGCCCCTTCGGGACTAGCGGGACTCACAGATACGCAGTATTTT.